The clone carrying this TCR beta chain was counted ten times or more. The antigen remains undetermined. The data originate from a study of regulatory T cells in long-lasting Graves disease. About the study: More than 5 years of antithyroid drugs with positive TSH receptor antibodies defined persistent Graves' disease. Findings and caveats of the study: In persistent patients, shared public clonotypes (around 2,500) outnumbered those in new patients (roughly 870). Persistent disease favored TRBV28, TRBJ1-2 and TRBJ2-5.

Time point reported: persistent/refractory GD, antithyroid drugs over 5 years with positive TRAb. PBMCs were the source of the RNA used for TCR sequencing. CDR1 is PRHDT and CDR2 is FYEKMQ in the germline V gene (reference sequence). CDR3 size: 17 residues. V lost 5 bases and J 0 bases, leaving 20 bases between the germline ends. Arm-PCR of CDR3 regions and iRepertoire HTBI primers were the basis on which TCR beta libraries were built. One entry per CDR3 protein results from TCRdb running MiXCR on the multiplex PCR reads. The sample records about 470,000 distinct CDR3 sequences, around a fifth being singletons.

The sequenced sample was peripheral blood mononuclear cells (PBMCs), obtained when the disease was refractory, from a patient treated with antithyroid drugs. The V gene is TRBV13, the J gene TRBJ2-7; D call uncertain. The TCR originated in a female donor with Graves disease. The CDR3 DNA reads TGTGCCAGCAGCCTTTCTCCTTCCGCGTCCCGCTCCTACGAGCAGTACTTC. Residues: CASSLSPSASRSYEQYF.